The source of this TCR beta chain is a study of technical replicates of blood from a handful of donors (dated by TCRdb to 2015 to 2018). Libraries came from the immunoSEQ multiplex PCR assay. The table comes from immuneACCESS by way of TCRdb, which keeps in-frame sequences with V and J called. Part of the clones is missing from these tables; in studies checked, under half for an unresolved V gene and the rest for unknown reasons. Here the sample has tens of thousands of clones; more than 85% occur a single time. The top ten constitute approximately 0.4% of the sample. CDR1 is given as SGHTA and CDR2 as FQGTGA, both from the germline V gene. Trimming accounts for 2 bases at V and 10 bases at J, while the number of junction bases matched to no gene is 9. The CDR3, cysteine through phenylalanine, is 15 amino acids long. Only CDR3 DNA remains: 45 bases, in frame from the first base. Concerning this clone itself: What this receptor recognizes is not known. Per-base quality was not reported, and no clone a single base away is much larger than it.

This clonotype was obtained from a human donor in good health. Some clones in this sample may be carry-over from other donors' samples. The sequenced sample was T cells isolated from PBMCs. Recombination joined TRBV7-3 with TRBJ2-1; 9 nucleotides in the junction match TRBD2. The DNA sequence is TGTGCCAGCAGCTTAGGGCTAGCGGGATTAGAAGAGCAGTTCTTC. Its coded protein is CASSLGLAGLEEQFF. The reference TRBV7-3 and TRBJ2-1 proteins fill in what lies around the CDR3, so the full variable domain reads GAGVSQTPSNKVTEKGKYVELRCDPISGHTALYWYRQSLGQGPEFLIYFQGTGAADDSGLPNDRFFAVRPEGSVSTLKIQRTERGDSAVYLCASSLGLAGLEEQFFGPGTRLTVL.